The rows below give T cell receptor beta chains drawn from one sample of a study of T cells in Graves' hyperthyroidism and ophthalmopathy. TCRdb re-called the multiplex PCR reads through MiXCR, storing one row per CDR3 protein. The profile shows some 500,000 distinct CDR3 sequences, 14% of them singletons. The specimen was blood. The receptors were sampled from a woman aged 18-29 years with Graves' hyperthyroidism. Each CDR3 is given with its conserved first and last residue. The D gene is left open where the match is weak. The size of a clone is reported for some rows only, either as once, few or many, or as a class for expanded clones.

CDR3 length: 13
clone size: many
V gene: TRBV27
J gene: TRBJ2-3
D gene: .
CDR3 protein: CASKPSGTDTQYF
CDR3 DNA: TGTGCCAGCAAGCCTAGCGGCACAGATACGCAGTATTTT

CDR3 length: 16
clone size: many
V gene: TRBV27
J gene: TRBJ2-3
D gene: .
CDR3 protein: CASRTSLPVGSDTQYF
CDR3 DNA: TGTGCCAGCAGAACCTCCCTTCCCGTCGGATCAGATACGCAGTATTTT

CDR3 length: 15
clone size: once
V gene: TRBV5-4
J gene: TRBJ2-7
D gene: TRBD2
CDR3 protein: CASSARTRSSYEQYF
CDR3 DNA: TGTGCCAGCAGCGCCAGGACTAGGAGCTCCTACGAGCAGTACTTC

CDR3 length: 11
clone size: .
V gene: TRBV7-9
J gene: TRBJ1-2
D gene: .
CDR3 protein: CASSLRSGYTF
CDR3 DNA: TGTGCCAGCAGCTTAAGGTCTGGCTACACCTTC

CDR3 length: 16
clone size: few
V gene: TRBV19
J gene: TRBJ2-5
D gene: .
CDR3 protein: CASSITHGWRAQTQYF
CDR3 DNA: TGTGCCAGTAGTATAACCCATGGGTGGAGGGCGCAGACCCAGTACTTC

CDR3 length: 16
clone size: many
V gene: TRBV19
J gene: TRBJ2-7
D gene: TRBD1
CDR3 protein: CASSPPGTGGSFGQYF
CDR3 DNA: TGTGCCAGTAGTCCACCCGGGACAGGGGGGTCCTTTGGGCAGTACTTC

CDR3 length: 11
clone size: .
V gene: TRBV19
J gene: TRBJ2-1
D gene: .
CDR3 protein: CASSIVQKQFF
CDR3 DNA: TGTGCCAGTAGTATTGTCCAGAAACAGTTCTTC

CDR3 length: 16
clone size: many
V gene: TRBV6-1
J gene: TRBJ2-7
D gene: TRBD2
CDR3 protein: CASSEGWAGGSHEQYF
CDR3 DNA: TGTGCCAGCAGTGAAGGATGGGCGGGAGGGTCCCACGAGCAGTACTTC

CDR3 length: 14
clone size: many
V gene: TRBV5-6
J gene: TRBJ1-1
D gene: .
CDR3 protein: CASSLATENTEAFF
CDR3 DNA: TGTGCCAGCAGCTTGGCAACGGAGAACACTGAAGCTTTCTTT

CDR3 length: 15
clone size: many
V gene: TRBV6-1
J gene: TRBJ1-2
D gene: .
CDR3 protein: CASSPLTGSNYGYTF
CDR3 DNA: TGTGCCAGCAGCCCTCTTACAGGCTCTAACTATGGCTACACCTTC

CDR3 length: 14
clone size: many
V gene: TRBV12-3/TRBV12-4
J gene: TRBJ2-5
D gene: TRBD1
CDR3 protein: CASSFGDRQETQYF
CDR3 DNA: TGTGCCAGCAGTTTTGGGGACAGGCAAGAGACCCAGTACTTC

CDR3 length: 18
clone size: few
V gene: TRBV3-1
J gene: TRBJ2-3
D gene: TRBD1
CDR3 protein: CASSQLNGQGARTDTQYF
CDR3 DNA: TGTGCCAGCAGCCAACTTAACGGACAGGGGGCTAGGACAGATACGCAGTATTTT

CDR3 length: 14
clone size: few
V gene: TRBV27
J gene: TRBJ1-6
D gene: .
CDR3 protein: CASSLSGRNSPLHF
CDR3 DNA: TGTGCCAGCAGTTTATCTGGCAGGAATTCACCCCTCCACTTT

CDR3 length: 15
clone size: .
V gene: TRBV11-3
J gene: TRBJ1-2
D gene: TRBD1
CDR3 protein: CASSLGGGQSYGYTF
CDR3 DNA: TGTGCCAGCAGCTTAGGGGGGGGACAGAGCTATGGCTACACCTTC

CDR3 length: 13
clone size: few
V gene: TRBV14
J gene: TRBJ2-7
D gene: TRBD1
CDR3 protein: CASSQLGQGGQYF
CDR3 DNA: TGTGCCAGCAGCCAATTAGGACAGGGAGGGCAGTACTTC

CDR3 length: 13
clone size: .
V gene: TRBV11-2
J gene: TRBJ1-1
D gene: TRBD1
CDR3 protein: CASSEGTGGWAFF
CDR3 DNA: TGTGCCAGCAGCGAAGGGACAGGGGGATGGGCTTTCTTT